These 10 T cell receptor beta chains were all obtained from the same sample, sequenced in a study of blood T cell repertoires in COVID-19. Clones were sequenced by immunoSEQ multiplex PCR, and TCRdb holds only the in-frame ones, with some missing. The sample records 150,000 to 200,000 clones, roughly nine tenths being singletons. The sequencing input was peripheral blood. Receptors were obtained from a man aged 45-65 years with acute or convalescent COVID-19.

V is TRBV5-4 and J is TRBJ2-1; 8 bases align to TRBD2. The germline V gene has CDR1 SGHNT and CDR2 YYREEE (reference sequence). The junction had 13 bases not matched to a gene; V was cut back by 4 bases and J by 7 bases. The CDR3 has 16 residues. CDR3 DNA sequence: TGTGCCAGCAGCCCCCGGGGGTCTAGCGGGCAAAATGAGCAGTTCTTC. This encodes CASSPRGSSGQNEQFF.

This rearrangement joins TRBV29-1 to TRBJ2-1; D is ambiguous. Per germline, CDR1 SQVTM and CDR2 ANQGSEA. Between the trimmed V and J ends, which lost 0 bases and 2 bases, there was a span of 11 bases. The CDR3 extends over 15 amino acids. CDR3 sequence reads: CSVEDSEQTYNEQFF. DNA of the CDR3: TGCAGCGTTGAAGATTCGGAACAGACCTACAATGAGCAGTTCTTC.

The chain joins TRBV6-2 or TRBV6-3 to TRBJ1-5, with D uncertain. Trimming stripped 0 bases from V and 6 bases from J, with 3 bases between. CDR1 is MNHEY and CDR2 is SVGEGT in the germline V gene. The CDR3 contains 12 residues. The CDR3 spells CASSYSLQPQHF. The CDR3 DNA reads as TGTGCCAGCAGTTACTCCCTTCAGCCCCAGCATTTT.

The rearrangement joins TRBV27 to TRBJ1-3; TRBD1 matches 11 bases. The CDR3 is made up of 16 amino acids. The germline gives CDR1 MNHEY, CDR2 SMNVEV (reference sequence). The ends lost 5 bases at V and 3 bases at J; junction bases unmatched: 6. This CDR3 reads CASSPLDRGHGNTIYF. In nucleotides, the CDR3 is TGTGCCAGCAGTCCCCTGGACAGGGGGCATGGAAACACCATATATTTT.

The chain is built from TRBV6-5 and TRBJ1-6; the D is unclear. The CDR3 is made up of 15 amino acids. Germline-derived CDR1 and CDR2 are MNHEY and SVGAGI. V gave up 0 bases and J gave up 5 bases, with 8 bases separating them. CDR3 in DNA: TGTGCCAGCAGTTACTCGGCGGCAAATAATTCACCCCTCCACTTT. Translating it yields CASSYSAANNSPLHF.

The chain uses TRBV30 and TRBJ2-5; D is possibly TRBD1 or TRBD2 (6 bases each). CDR1 and CDR2 from the germline V gene are GTSNPN and SVGIG (reference sequence). The germline V and J ends were trimmed by 8 bases and 5 bases, with 18 bases remaining between them. The CDR3 runs 13 residues. The CDR3 loop reads CARGGHQGETQYF. The CDR3 nucleotides read TGTGCCCGGGGAGGTCATCAGGGGGAGACCCAGTACTTC.

The genes are TRBV30 and TRBJ2-3; TRBD2 matches 9 bases. The length of the CDR3 is 15 residues. V shed 3 bases and J 4 bases; nucleotides not matched to a gene: 8. Germline V gene data show CDR1 as GTSNPN and CDR2 as SVGIG (reference sequence). The CDR3 is CAWSVGSSGADTQYF. CDR3 in DNA: TGTGCCTGGAGCGTAGGGTCTAGCGGGGCAGATACGCAGTATTTT. Variable domain in full (rest from reference TRBV30 and TRBJ2-3): SQTIHQWPATLVQPVGSPLSLECTVEGTSNPNLYWYRQAAGRGLQLLFYSVGIGQISSEVPQNLSASRPQDRQFILSSKKLLLSDSGFYLCAWSVGSSGADTQYFGPGTRLTVL.

In its sample, this clone was seen once. The gene calls are TRBV28 and TRBJ2-7; 10 nucleotides match TRBD2. Trimming cost V 3 bases and J 2 bases; bases outside gene matches: 10. Germline lookup yields CDR1 MDHEN and CDR2 SYDVKM. This CDR3 is built from 17 residues. CDR3 bases: TGTGCCAGCAGTTTTGTTGTCCCAACTAGCGGGGCCTACGAGCAGTACTTC. It is translated as CASSFVVPTSGAYEQYF.

This chain uses TRBV6-5 with TRBJ2-1, with 8 bases fitting TRBD2. Trimming removed 2 bases from V and 4 bases from J; junction bases left unmatched: 7. CDR3 size: 16 residues. CDR1 is MNHEY, CDR2 SVGAGI, per germline. Written as DNA, the CDR3 is TGTGCCAGCAGTTACATTTTCAGCGGGAGTTACAATGAGCAGTTCTTC. Its translation is CASSYIFSGSYNEQFF.

This chain links TRBV6-6 with TRBJ1-2, with a weak D call TRBD1 (5 bases). The V and J ends lost 7 bases and 2 bases respectively, with 8 bases between them. CDR3 length equals 12 residues. From germline, CDR1 is MNHNY and CDR2 SVGAGI (reference sequence). The DNA for the CDR3 is TGTGCCAGCACGGGGGAGAACTATGGCTACACCTTC. Its protein is CASTGENYGYTF.